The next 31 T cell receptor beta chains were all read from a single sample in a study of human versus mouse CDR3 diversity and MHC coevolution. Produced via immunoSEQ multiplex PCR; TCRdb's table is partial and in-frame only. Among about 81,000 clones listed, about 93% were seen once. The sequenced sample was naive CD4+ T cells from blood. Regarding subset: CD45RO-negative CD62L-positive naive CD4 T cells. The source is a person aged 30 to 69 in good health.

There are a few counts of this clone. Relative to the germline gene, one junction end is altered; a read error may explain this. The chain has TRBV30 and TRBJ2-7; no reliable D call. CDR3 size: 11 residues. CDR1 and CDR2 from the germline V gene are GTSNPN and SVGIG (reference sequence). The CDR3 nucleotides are TGTGCCTGGAGTGTAGCCTACGAGCAATACTTC. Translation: CAWSVAYEQYF.

CDR3 coding DNA: TGTGCCAGCAGTTACTCGGGCCGGGGATACAATGAGCAGTTCTTC. As protein: CASSYSGRGYNEQFF. The chain recombines TRBV6-5 with TRBJ2-1; tentatively, D is TRBD2 (5 bases). The length of the CDR3 is 15 residues. Germline-derived CDR1 and CDR2 are MNHEY and SVGAGI. The germline V and J ends were trimmed by 0 bases and 4 bases, with 10 bases remaining between them.

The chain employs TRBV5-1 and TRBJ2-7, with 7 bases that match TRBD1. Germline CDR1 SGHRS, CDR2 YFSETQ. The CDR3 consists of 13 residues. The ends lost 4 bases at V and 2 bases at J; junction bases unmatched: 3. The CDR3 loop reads CASSPGTAYEQYF. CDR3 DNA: TGCGCCAGCAGCCCCGGGACAGCCTACGAGCAGTACTTC.

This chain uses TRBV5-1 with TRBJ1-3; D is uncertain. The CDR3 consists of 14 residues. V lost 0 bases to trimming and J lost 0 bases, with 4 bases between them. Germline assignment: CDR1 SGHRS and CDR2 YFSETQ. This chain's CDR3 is CASSLDSSGNTIYF. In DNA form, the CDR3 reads TGCGCCAGCAGCTTGGACAGCTCTGGAAACACCATATATTTT.

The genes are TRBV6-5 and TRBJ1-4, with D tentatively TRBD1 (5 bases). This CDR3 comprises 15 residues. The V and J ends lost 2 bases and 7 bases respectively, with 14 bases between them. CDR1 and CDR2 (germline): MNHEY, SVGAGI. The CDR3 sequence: CASSYRQGLVEKLFF. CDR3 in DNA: TGTGCCAGCAGTTACCGGCAGGGCCTTGTTGAAAAACTGTTTTTT.

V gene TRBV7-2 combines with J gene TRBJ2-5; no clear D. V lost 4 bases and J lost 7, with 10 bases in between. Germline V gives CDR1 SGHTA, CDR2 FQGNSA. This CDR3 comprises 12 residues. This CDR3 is CASSSRPGTQYF. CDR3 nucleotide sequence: TGTGCCAGCAGCTCGAGACCGGGGACCCAGTACTTC.

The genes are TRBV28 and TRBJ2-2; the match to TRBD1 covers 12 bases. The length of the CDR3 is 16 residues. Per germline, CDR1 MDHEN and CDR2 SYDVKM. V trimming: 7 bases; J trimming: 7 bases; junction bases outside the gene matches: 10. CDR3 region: CASTPGGQGAIGELFF. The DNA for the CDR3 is TGTGCCAGCACCCCGGGGGGACAGGGGGCGATCGGGGAGCTGTTTTTT.

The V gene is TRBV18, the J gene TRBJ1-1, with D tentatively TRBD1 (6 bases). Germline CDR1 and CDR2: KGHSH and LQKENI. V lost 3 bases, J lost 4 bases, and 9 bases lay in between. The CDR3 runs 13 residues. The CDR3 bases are TGTGCCAGCTCACCTGGACAGAGCACTGAAGCTTTCTTT. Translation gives CASSPGQSTEAFF.

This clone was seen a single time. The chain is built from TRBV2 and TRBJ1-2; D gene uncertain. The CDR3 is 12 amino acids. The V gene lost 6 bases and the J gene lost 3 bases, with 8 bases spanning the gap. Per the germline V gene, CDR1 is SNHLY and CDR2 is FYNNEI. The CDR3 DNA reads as TGTGCCAGCAGAAGGCAGGACTATGGCTACACCTTC. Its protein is CASRRQDYGYTF.

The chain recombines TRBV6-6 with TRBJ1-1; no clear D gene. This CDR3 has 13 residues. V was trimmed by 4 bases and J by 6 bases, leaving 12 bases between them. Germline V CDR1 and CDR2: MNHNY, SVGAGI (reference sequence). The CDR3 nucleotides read TGTGCCAGCAGTTTGGTCAGGCGCGCTGAAGCTTTCTTT. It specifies CASSLVRRAEAFF.

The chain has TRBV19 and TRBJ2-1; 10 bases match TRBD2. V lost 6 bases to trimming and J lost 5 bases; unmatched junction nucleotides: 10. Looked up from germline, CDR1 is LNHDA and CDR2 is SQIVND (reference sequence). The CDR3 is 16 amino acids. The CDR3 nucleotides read TGTGCCAGTAGCCGAGCTAGCGGGAGTAAGAACAATGAGCAGTTCTTC. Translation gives CASSRASGSKNNEQFF. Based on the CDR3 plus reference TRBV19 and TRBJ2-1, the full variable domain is DGGITQSPKYLFRKEGQNVTLSCEQNLNHDAMYWYRQDPGQGLRLIYYSQIVNDFQKGDIAEGYSVSREKKESFPLTVTSAQKNPTAFYLCASSRASGSKNNEQFFGPGTRLTVL.

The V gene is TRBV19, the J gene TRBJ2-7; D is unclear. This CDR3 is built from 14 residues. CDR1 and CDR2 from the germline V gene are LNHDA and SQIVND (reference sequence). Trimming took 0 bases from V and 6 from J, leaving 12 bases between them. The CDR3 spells CASSIEGSPSEQYF. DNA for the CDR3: TGTGCCAGTAGTATAGAGGGCAGCCCGTCCGAGCAGTACTTC. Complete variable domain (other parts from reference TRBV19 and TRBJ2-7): DGGITQSPKYLFRKEGQNVTLSCEQNLNHDAMYWYRQDPGQGLRLIYYSQIVNDFQKGDIAEGYSVSREKKESFPLTVTSAQKNPTAFYLCASSIEGSPSEQYFGPGTRLTVT.

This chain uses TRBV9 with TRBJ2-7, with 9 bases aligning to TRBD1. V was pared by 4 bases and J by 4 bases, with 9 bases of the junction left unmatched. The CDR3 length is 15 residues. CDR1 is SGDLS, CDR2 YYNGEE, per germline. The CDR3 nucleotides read TGTGCCAGCAGCCCGGGGACAGGGAGGGAGTACGAGCAGTACTTC. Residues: CASSPGTGREYEQYF.

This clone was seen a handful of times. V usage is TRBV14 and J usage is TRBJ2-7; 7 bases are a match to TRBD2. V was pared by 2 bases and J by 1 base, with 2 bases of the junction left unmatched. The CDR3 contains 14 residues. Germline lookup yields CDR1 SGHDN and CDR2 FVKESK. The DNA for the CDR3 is TGTGCCAGCAGCCAAACTAGCGTATCCTACGAGCAGTACTTC. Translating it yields CASSQTSVSYEQYF.

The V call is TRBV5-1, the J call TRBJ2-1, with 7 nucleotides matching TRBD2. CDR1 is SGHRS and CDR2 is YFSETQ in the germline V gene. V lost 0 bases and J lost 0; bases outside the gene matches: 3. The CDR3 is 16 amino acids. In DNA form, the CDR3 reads TGCGCCAGCAGCTTGGACGGCGGGAGCTCCTACAATGAGCAGTTCTTC. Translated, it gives CASSLDGGSSYNEQFF.

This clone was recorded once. CDR3 DNA sequence: TGCGCCAGCAGCTTGCCCCCGAGCTATACGCAGTATTTT. Its translation is CASSLPPSYTQYF. The chain uses TRBV5-1 and TRBJ2-3; D is undetermined. Trimming cost V 1 base and J 7 bases, with 10 bases left between them. CDR1 is SGHRS, CDR2 YFSETQ, per germline. The CDR3 is 13 residues long.

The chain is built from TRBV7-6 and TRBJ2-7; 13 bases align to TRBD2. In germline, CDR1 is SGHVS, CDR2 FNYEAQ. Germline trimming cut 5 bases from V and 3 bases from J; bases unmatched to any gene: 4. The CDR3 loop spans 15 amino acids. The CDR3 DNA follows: TGTGCCAGCAGCCAAGGACTAGCGGGAGACTACGAGCAGTACTTC. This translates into CASSQGLAGDYEQYF.

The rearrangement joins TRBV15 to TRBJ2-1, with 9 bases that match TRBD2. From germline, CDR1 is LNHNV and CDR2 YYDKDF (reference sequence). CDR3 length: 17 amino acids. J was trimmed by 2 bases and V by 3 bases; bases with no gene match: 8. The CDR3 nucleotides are TGTGCCACCAGCAGTCCCAGGACTAGCGAAACCTACAATGAGCAGTTCTTC. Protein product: CATSSPRTSETYNEQFF.

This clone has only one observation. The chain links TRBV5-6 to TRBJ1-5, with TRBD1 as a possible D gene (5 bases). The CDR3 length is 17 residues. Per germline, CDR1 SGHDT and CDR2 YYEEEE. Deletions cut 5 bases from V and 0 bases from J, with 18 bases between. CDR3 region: CASSLPAPDSSNQPQHF. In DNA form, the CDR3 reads TGTGCCAGCAGTCTCCCAGCCCCTGACAGTAGCAATCAGCCCCAGCATTTT.

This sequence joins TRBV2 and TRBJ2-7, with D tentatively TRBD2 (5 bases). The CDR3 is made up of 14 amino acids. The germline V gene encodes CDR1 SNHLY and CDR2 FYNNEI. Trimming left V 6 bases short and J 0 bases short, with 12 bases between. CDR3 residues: CASRIRGSSYEQYF. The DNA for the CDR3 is TGTGCCAGCAGGATCCGAGGGAGCTCCTACGAGCAGTACTTC.

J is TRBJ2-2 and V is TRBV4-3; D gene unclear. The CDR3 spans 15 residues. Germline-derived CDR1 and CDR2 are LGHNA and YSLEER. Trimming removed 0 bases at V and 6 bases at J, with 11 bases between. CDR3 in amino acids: CASSQDLAVPGELFF. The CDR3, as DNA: TGCGCCAGCAGCCAAGATCTGGCAGTCCCCGGGGAGCTGTTTTTT.

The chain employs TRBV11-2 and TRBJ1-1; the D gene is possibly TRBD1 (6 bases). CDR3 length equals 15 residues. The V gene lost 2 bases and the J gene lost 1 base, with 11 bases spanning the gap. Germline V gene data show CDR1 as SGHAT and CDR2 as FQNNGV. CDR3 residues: CASSLSSRGNTEAFF. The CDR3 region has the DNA TGTGCCAGCAGCTTATCGTCCAGGGGGAACACTGAAGCTTTCTTT.

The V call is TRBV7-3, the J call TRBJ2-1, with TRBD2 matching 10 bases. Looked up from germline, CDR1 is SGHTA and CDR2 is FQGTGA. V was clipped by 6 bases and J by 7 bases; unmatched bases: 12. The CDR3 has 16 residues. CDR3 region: CASSSLERGGGNEQFF. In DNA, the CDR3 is TGTGCCAGCAGTTCACTTGAGCGGGGGGGCGGAAATGAGCAGTTCTTC.

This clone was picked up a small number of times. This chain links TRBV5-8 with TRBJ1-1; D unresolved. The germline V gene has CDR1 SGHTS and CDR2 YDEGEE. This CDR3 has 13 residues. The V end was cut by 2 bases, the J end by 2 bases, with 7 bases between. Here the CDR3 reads CASSLSENTEAFF. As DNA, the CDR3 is TGTGCCAGCAGCTTATCAGAAAACACTGAAGCTTTCTTT.

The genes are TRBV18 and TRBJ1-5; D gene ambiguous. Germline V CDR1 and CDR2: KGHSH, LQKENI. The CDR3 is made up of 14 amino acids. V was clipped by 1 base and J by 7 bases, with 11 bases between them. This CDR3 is CASSPRGGDQPQHF. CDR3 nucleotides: TGTGCCAGCTCACCACGAGGAGGCGACCAGCCCCAGCATTTT.

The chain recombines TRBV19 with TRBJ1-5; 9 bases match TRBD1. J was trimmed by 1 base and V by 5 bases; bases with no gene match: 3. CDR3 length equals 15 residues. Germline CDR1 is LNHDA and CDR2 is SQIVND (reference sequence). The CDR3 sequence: CASSWDRASNQPQHF. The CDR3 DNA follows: TGTGCCAGTAGTTGGGACAGGGCAAGCAATCAGCCCCAGCATTTT.

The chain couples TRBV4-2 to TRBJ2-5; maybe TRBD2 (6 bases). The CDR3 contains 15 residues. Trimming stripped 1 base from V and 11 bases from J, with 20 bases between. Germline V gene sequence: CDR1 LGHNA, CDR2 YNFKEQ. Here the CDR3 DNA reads TGTGCCAGCAGCCAAGGTTCGCTAGCGTCGCCCGCGCAGTACTTC. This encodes CASSQGSLASPAQYF.

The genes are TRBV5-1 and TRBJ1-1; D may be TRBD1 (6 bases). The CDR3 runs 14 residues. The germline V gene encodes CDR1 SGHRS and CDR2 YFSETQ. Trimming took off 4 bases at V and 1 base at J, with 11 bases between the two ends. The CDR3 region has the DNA TGCGCCAGCAGCCATCCGGACAGGAACACTGAAGCTTTCTTT. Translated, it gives CASSHPDRNTEAFF.

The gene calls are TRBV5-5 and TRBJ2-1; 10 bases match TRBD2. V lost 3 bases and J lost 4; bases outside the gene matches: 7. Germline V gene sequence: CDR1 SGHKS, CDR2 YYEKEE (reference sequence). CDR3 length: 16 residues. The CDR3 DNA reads TGTGCCAGCAGCTCCGGAGATAGCGGGAGGTACAATGAGCAGTTCTTC. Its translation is CASSSGDSGRYNEQFF.

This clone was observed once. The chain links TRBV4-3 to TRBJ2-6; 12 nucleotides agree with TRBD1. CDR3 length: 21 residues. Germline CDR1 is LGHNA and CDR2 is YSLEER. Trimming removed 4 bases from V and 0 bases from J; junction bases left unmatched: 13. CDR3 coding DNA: TGCGCCAGCAGCCGAACCTCTAGGGCGGGACAGGGGGCCTCTGGGGCCAACGTCCTGACTTTC. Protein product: CASSRTSRAGQGASGANVLTF.

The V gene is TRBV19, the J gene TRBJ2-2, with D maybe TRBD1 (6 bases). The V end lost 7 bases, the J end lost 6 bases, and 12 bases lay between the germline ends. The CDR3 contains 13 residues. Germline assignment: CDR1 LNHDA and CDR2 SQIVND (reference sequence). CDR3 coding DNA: TGTGCCAGTACCCCGACAGGTGCCGGGGAGCTGTTTTTT. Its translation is CASTPTGAGELFF.